This T cell receptor beta chain was recovered during a study of blood T cell repertoires in COVID-19. Germline V lookup: CDR1 SGHRS, CDR2 YFSETQ. The CDR3 has 15 amino acids. V dropped 6 bases and J dropped 7 bases, with 20 bases sitting between them. As processed by the authors: By means of reference gene primer amplification, nucleated cell counts were estimated. Clones were sequenced by immunoSEQ multiplex PCR, and TCRdb holds only the in-frame ones, with some missing. V and J calls and clone size are as listed in that table; D and trimming were resolved from the DNA. The table has 55,000 to 80,000 clones, over 70% seen once; the top ten hold roughly 2.3%. This clone is a singleton in its sample.

This rearrangement joins TRBV5-1 to TRBJ2-1, with TRBD1 as a possible D gene (6 bases). The sequence derives from a human donor in a cohort sampled during active COVID-19. Material: peripheral blood. The CDR3 loop is CASNPTGNTGNEQFF. For the CDR3, the DNA is TGCGCCAGCAACCCAACAGGGAATACTGGGAATGAGCAGTTCTTC.